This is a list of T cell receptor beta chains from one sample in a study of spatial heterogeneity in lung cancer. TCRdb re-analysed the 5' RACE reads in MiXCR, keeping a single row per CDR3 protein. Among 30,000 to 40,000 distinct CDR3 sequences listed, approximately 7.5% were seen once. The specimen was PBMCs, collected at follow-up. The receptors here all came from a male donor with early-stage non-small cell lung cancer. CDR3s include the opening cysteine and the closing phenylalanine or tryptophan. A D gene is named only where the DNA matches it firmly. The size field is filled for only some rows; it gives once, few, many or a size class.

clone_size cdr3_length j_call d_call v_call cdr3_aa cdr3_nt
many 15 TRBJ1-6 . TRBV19 CASSGAGTAYSPLHF TGTGCCAGTAGTGGGGCAGGGACGGCGTATTCACCCCTCCACTTT
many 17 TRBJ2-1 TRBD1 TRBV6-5 CASSLRDRGPANNEQFF TGTGCCAGCAGTCTCCGGGACAGGGGACCCGCTAACAATGAGCAGTTCTTC
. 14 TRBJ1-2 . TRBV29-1 CSVEVSGTGYGYTF TGCAGCGTTGAGGTTAGCGGGACGGGGTATGGCTACACCTTC
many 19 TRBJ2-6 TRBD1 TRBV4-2 CASSQDRGTVNSGANVLTF TGTGCCAGCAGCCAAGATAGGGGGACAGTGAACTCTGGGGCCAACGTCCTGACTTTC
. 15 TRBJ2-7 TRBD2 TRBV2 CASSEGTSKSYEQYF TGTGCCAGCAGTGAAGGGACTAGCAAATCCTACGAGCAGTACTTC
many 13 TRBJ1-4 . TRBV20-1 CSAKTGGNEKLFF TGCAGTGCTAAGACCGGGGGTAATGAAAAACTGTTTTTT
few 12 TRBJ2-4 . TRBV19 CASSILGDIQYF TGTGCCAGTAGTATTCTGGGGGACATTCAGTACTTC
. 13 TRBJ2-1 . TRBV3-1 CASTQVAGDEQFF TGTGCCAGCACACAAGTCGCGGGCGATGAGCAGTTCTTC
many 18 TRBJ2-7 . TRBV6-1 CASSEALTHRAFSYEQYF TGTGCCAGCAGTGAAGCGCTCACCCACAGGGCCTTCTCCTACGAGCAGTACTTC
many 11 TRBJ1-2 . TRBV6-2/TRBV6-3 CASGQNYGYTF TGTGCCAGCGGACAGAACTATGGCTACACCTTC
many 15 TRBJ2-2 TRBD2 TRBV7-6 CASSPTSGNTGELFF TGTGCCAGCAGCCCGACTAGCGGGAACACCGGGGAGCTGTTTTTT